The clone carrying this T cell receptor beta chain has a count of ten or more. Its antigen is unidentified. The sample comes from a study of T cells in Graves' hyperthyroidism and ophthalmopathy. On the study more broadly: At the time of initial diagnosis and before any treatment, peripheral blood was collected.

Losses at the gene ends were 6 bases for V and 8 bases for J; bases not matched to a gene: 7. The CDR3 is 14 residues long. Patients having uncontrolled infection, another autoimmune disease, pregnancy or lactation were not included. PBMCs came from 9 to 10 ml fresh peripheral blood. Regions amplified from RNA transcripts were the TCR beta CDR3 regions. First-round RT-PCR with HTBI primers amplified the TCR CDR3 region. TCRdb reprocessed the multiplex PCR reads via MiXCR and lists one record per CDR3 protein. The sample has over 450,000 distinct CDR3 sequences; roughly an eighth are singletons. Study-level points and caveats: Before onset, ophthalmopathy was predicted by the model a median around 6 months earlier.

The clonotype originates from a woman in her late teens or twenties with Graves' hyperthyroidism. The sample consisted of blood. The V and J genes are TRBV12-3 or TRBV12-4 and TRBJ2-1; TRBD1 matches 10 bases. The DNA for the CDR3 is TGTGCCAGCAGCCGGGACAGGGGATCGGATGAGCAGTTCTTC. Protein product: CASSRDRGSDEQFF.